Listed below are T cell receptor beta chains from one sample, sequenced in a study of T cell changes during pregnancy in multiple sclerosis. Method: immunoSEQ multiplex PCR; TCRdb's copy keeps in-frame clones and lacks some. The table shows roughly 40,000 clones, with roughly 92% occurring only once. The sequencing used CD4+ T cells from peripheral blood mononuclear cells, collected before pregnancy. Receptors originate from a female donor with multiple sclerosis, enrolled in a pregnancy study. CDR3s include the opening cysteine and the closing phenylalanine or tryptophan. Each record gives: V gene, clone size, D gene, J gene, CDR3 protein, CDR3 DNA. D genes are given only for firm matches. Not all rows give a size; the values are once, few, many and, for expanded clones, a class.

>TRBV6-5|.|.|TRBJ2-2
CASIRANTGELFF
TGTGCCAGCATTCGCGCGAACACCGGGGAGCTGTTTTTT
>TRBV16|.|.|TRBJ2-3
CASSTTFDRIDTQYF
TGTGCCAGCAGCACTACCTTCGACAGGATTGATACGCAGTATTTT
>TRBV9|few|.|TRBJ1-1
CASSPNPRPDTEAFF
TGTGCCAGCAGCCCCAATCCTCGCCCAGACACTGAAGCTTTCTTT
>TRBV28|.|TRBD2|TRBJ2-5
CASSLGAGGGETQYF
TGTGCCAGCAGTTTAGGGGCGGGAGGGGGGGAGACCCAGTACTTC
>TRBV6-5|.|.|TRBJ2-5
CASRGPSEQYF
TGTGCCAGCAGGGGTCCCTCGGAGCAGTACTTC
>TRBV2|.|.|TRBJ2-2
CASGGRVTGELFF
TGTGCCAGCGGGGGCAGGGTGACCGGGGAGCTGTTTTTT
>TRBV10-1|.|.|TRBJ1-2
CASSPAGVYPSANYGYTF
TGCGCCAGCAGTCCTGCAGGTGTTTATCCCTCTGCTAACTATGGCTACACCTTC
>TRBV5-5|.|TRBD1|TRBJ2-1
CASSLVGQGSFLSYNEQFF
TGTGCCAGCAGCTTGGTTGGACAGGGGTCCTTTCTCTCCTACAATGAGCAGTTCTTC
>TRBV11-2|once|TRBD2|TRBJ2-1
CASSLGSGRTNNEQFF
TGTGCCAGCAGCTTAGGTAGCGGGAGGACCAACAATGAGCAGTTCTTC
>TRBV6-1|once|TRBD1|TRBJ1-2
CASSVRQGHPFNYGYTF
TGTGCCAGCAGTGTACGACAGGGACACCCGTTTAACTATGGCTACACCTTC
>TRBV13|once|TRBD1|TRBJ2-2
CASSPRTGLTGELFF
TGTGCCAGCAGCCCAAGGACAGGGCTCACCGGGGAGCTGTTTTTT
>TRBV28|.|TRBD1|TRBJ1-1
CASSLLLGTGATEAFF
TGTGCCAGCAGTTTACTTTTAGGGACAGGGGCCACTGAAGCTTTCTTT
>TRBV11-3|.|TRBD1|TRBJ2-2
CASSPGTGVTGELFF
TGTGCCAGCAGCCCCGGGACAGGGGTGACAGGGGAGCTGTTTTTT
>TRBV7-2|.|TRBD1|TRBJ1-5
CASSYRGSNQPQHF
TGTGCCAGCAGCTACAGGGGGAGCAATCAGCCCCAGCATTTT
>TRBV5-1|.|TRBD1|TRBJ2-7
CASSFQGDPSYEQYF
TGCGCCAGCAGCTTTCAGGGGGACCCCAGCTACGAGCAGTACTTC
>TRBV5-1|.|.|TRBJ2-2
CASSFREPTGELFF
TGCGCCAGCAGCTTCCGGGAACCTACCGGGGAGCTGTTTTTT
>TRBV7-2|.|.|TRBJ1-5
CASSHKGVNQPQHF
TGTGCCAGCAGCCACAAGGGGGTGAATCAGCCCCAGCATTTT
>TRBV10-2|.|.|TRBJ2-7
CASSRSLSGGQLSYEQYF
TGCGCCAGCAGCCGGTCGCTCTCGGGCGGGCAGCTATCCTACGAGCAGTACTTC
>TRBV5-5|.|TRBD2|TRBJ2-5
CASSPNPGTKETQYF
TGTGCCAGCAGCCCCAATCCCGGGACTAAAGAGACCCAGTACTTC
>TRBV30|.|.|TRBJ1-2
CAWTGGKNYGYTF
TGTGCCTGGACTGGGGGGAAAAACTATGGCTACACCTTC
>TRBV6-1|.|.|TRBJ2-7
CASSGDFNYEQYF
TGTGCCAGCAGTGGGGACTTCAACTACGAGCAGTACTTC
>TRBV2|once|.|TRBJ2-7
CASNDGVTVPEQYF
TGTGCCAGCAACGACGGGGTAACGGTCCCCGAGCAGTACTTC
>TRBV7-2|.|.|TRBJ1-2
CASSSLATGYGYTF
TGTGCCAGCAGCTCGCTCGCCACAGGGTATGGCTACACCTTC
>TRBV5-1|.|TRBD1|TRBJ1-1
CASSLYQGGGGTEAFF
TGCGCCAGCAGCTTATATCAGGGGGGAGGTGGCACTGAAGCTTTCTTT
>TRBV28|once|.|TRBJ2-6
CASSLAYRVLNSGANVLTF
TGTGCCAGCAGTTTAGCCTACAGGGTCTTAAACTCTGGGGCCAACGTCCTGACTTTC
>TRBV2|.|TRBD1|TRBJ1-1
CASSDNRGWEAFF
TGTGCCAGTAGTGATAACAGGGGTTGGGAAGCTTTCTTT
>TRBV7-9|.|.|TRBJ1-1
CASSFDWTVAPEAFF
TGTGCCAGCAGCTTTGACTGGACAGTCGCCCCTGAAGCTTTCTTT
>TRBV6-5|.|.|TRBJ1-4
CASSYRGRGEKLFF
TGTGCCAGCAGTTATCGGGGCAGGGGTGAAAAACTGTTTTTT
>TRBV2|.|TRBD2|TRBJ2-3
CASSHLAGGATDTQYF
TGTGCCAGCAGCCACCTAGCGGGAGGGGCCACAGATACGCAGTATTTT
>TRBV18|once|TRBD2|TRBJ2-3
CASSPPSGRASITITDTQYF
TGTGCCAGCTCACCACCTAGCGGGAGGGCCTCAATCACGATCACAGATACGCAGTATTTT
>TRBV6-5|.|TRBD1|TRBJ1-2
CASSYFGQGEGYTF
TGTGCCAGCAGTTACTTTGGGCAGGGGGAGGGCTACACCTTC
>TRBV6-1|.|TRBD1|TRBJ2-7
CASSEEGTGVYEQYF
TGTGCCAGCAGTGAGGAGGGGACAGGGGTCTACGAGCAGTACTTC
>TRBV7-8|.|.|TRBJ2-1
CASSLESVTNDNEQFF
TGTGCCAGCAGCTTAGAGTCTGTGACTAACGACAATGAGCAGTTCTTC
>TRBV5-1|.|TRBD2|TRBJ2-3
CASNDWGGIGTDTQYF
TGCGCCAGCAACGATTGGGGGGGTATCGGCACAGATACGCAGTATTTT
>TRBV30|.|TRBD1|TRBJ2-7
CAWGTGWAYEQYF
TGTGCCTGGGGGACAGGGTGGGCGTACGAGCAGTACTTC
>TRBV15|.|TRBD2|TRBJ2-5
CATSRDVLAEETQYF
TGTGCCACCAGCAGAGATGTACTAGCGGAAGAGACCCAGTACTTC
>TRBV4-2|.|TRBD1|TRBJ1-4
CASSPWTGDEKLFF
TGTGCCAGCAGCCCTTGGACAGGGGATGAAAAACTGTTTTTT
>TRBV29-1|.|.|TRBJ2-2
CSVEAGIDTGELFF
TGCAGCGTGGAAGCCGGGATAGACACCGGGGAGCTGTTTTTT
>TRBV7-2|.|TRBD1|TRBJ1-2
CASSSRDRYFGYTF
TGTGCCAGCAGCAGCCGGGACAGGTACTTTGGCTACACCTTC
>TRBV18|medium-sized|.|TRBJ1-1
CASSQARTENTEAFF
TGTGCCAGCTCACAAGCCAGGACAGAGAACACTGAAGCTTTCTTT
>TRBV15|.|.|TRBJ1-5
CATSFARGAEGNQPQHF
TGTGCCACCAGCTTTGCCCGGGGGGCTGAAGGCAATCAGCCCCAGCATTTT